What follows are 26 T cell receptor beta chains derived from one specimen sequenced in a study of T cell responses to AZD1222 COVID-19 vaccine. Clones were read by immunoSEQ multiplex PCR, and TCRdb kept only the in-frame ones, dropping some. The table lists approximately 97,000 clones, approximately 90% of them singletons. The sequencing here drew on peripheral blood, taken on day 0 of AZD1222 vaccination. These receptors came from an adult in good health.

This chain uses TRBV28 with TRBJ2-7; D remains unclear. The CDR3 runs to 13 residues. Trimming removed 3 bases at V and 3 bases at J, with 9 bases between. CDR1 is MDHEN, CDR2 SYDVKM, per germline. Here the CDR3 reads CASSFSYYYEQYF. CDR3 nucleotides: TGTGCCAGCAGTTTCTCGTACTACTACGAGCAGTACTTC.

This clone is a singleton in its sample. This chain uses TRBV5-1 with TRBJ2-1; no definite D call. Per the germline V gene, CDR1 is SGHRS and CDR2 is YFSETQ. Trimming pared 0 bases from V and 8 bases from J, leaving 6 bases between. The CDR3 has 12 amino acids. The CDR3 here is CASSLARYEQFF. The CDR3 DNA reads as TGCGCCAGCAGCTTGGCACGGTATGAGCAGTTCTTC. Supplemented by reference TRBV5-1 and TRBJ2-1, the full variable domain reads KAGVTQTPRYLIKTRGQQVTLSCSPISGHRSVSWYQQTPGQGLQFLFEYFSETQRNKGNFPGRFSGRQFSNSRSEMNVSTLELGDSALYLCASSLARYEQFFGPGTRLTVL.

This chain connects TRBV10-1 to TRBJ2-2, with 9 bases lining up with TRBD1. The CDR3 is 17 amino acids. V lost 2 bases and J lost 1; bases outside the gene matches: 5. The germline V gene has CDR1 WNHNN and CDR2 SYGVQD (reference sequence). Here the CDR3 reads CASSERQGEGNTGELFF. DNA for the CDR3: TGCGCCAGCAGTGAGAGACAGGGGGAGGGGAACACCGGGGAGCTGTTTTTT.

A single count supports this clone. The genes are TRBV6-1 and TRBJ2-7; 7 bases line up with TRBD2. Germline trimming cut 2 bases from V and 6 bases from J; bases unmatched to any gene: 10. This CDR3 is built from 15 residues. Germline CDR1 reads MNHNS; CDR2 reads SASEGT. The CDR3 nucleotides are TGTGCCAGCAGTGAAAAGGGCGGGAGCGTTGGCGAGCAGTACTTC. Translation gives CASSEKGGSVGEQYF.

The genes are TRBV15 and TRBJ2-3; 9 bases match TRBD2. Per germline, CDR1 LNHNV and CDR2 YYDKDF (reference sequence). The CDR3 length is 16 residues. Trimming cost V 4 bases and J 2 bases; bases outside gene matches: 7. The CDR3 loop is CATSMFSGGITDTQYF. The CDR3 nucleotides read TGTGCCACCAGCATGTTTAGCGGGGGAATCACAGATACGCAGTATTTT.

The genes are TRBV9 and TRBJ2-7; 7 bases match TRBD2. J gave up 2 bases and V 0 bases, and 2 bases lay outside the gene matches. The CDR3 is 14 amino acids. Germline V gives CDR1 SGDLS, CDR2 YYNGEE. CDR3 sequence (DNA): TGTGCCAGCAGCGTAGGGGGAGGGACCTACGAGCAGTACTTC. Protein product: CASSVGGGTYEQYF. Supplemented by reference TRBV9 and TRBJ2-7, the full variable domain reads DSGVTQTPKHLITATGQRVTLRCSPRSGDLSVYWYQQSLDQGLQFLIQYYNGEERAKGNILERFSAQQFPDLHSELNLSSLELGDSALYFCASSVGGGTYEQYFGPGTRLTVT.

A single count supports this clone. The rearrangement joins TRBV6-2 or TRBV6-3 to TRBJ2-3; D unclear. CDR3 length: 13 amino acids. V was trimmed by 5 bases and J by 3 bases, leaving 9 bases between them. CDR1 and CDR2 from the germline V gene are MNHEY and SVGEGT. CDR3 in amino acids: CASSPRPTDTQYF. The CDR3 bases are TGTGCCAGCAGTCCCCGACCTACAGATACGCAGTATTTT.

The chain carries TRBV5-6 and TRBJ1-5; no clear D gene. V dropped 3 bases and J dropped 2 bases, with 15 bases sitting between them. CDR1 SGHDT and CDR2 YYEEEE come from the germline V gene. The CDR3 contains 16 residues. The CDR3 reads CASSSLGVRGNQPQHF. The CDR3 nucleotides are TGTGCCAGCAGCTCATTGGGAGTGAGGGGCAATCAGCCCCAGCATTTT.

The rearrangement uses TRBV6-2 or TRBV6-3 and TRBJ1-1; no definite D call. The CDR3 is 13 residues long. Germline CDR1 is MNHEY and CDR2 is SVGEGT. V shed 6 bases and J shed 0 bases, with 8 bases lying between them. The CDR3 protein is CASSLSVNTEAFF. DNA for the CDR3: TGTGCCAGCAGCCTCTCGGTGAACACTGAAGCTTTCTTT.

The genes are TRBV4-3 and TRBJ2-2; D uncertain. This CDR3 has 17 residues. Germline V lookup: CDR1 LGHNA, CDR2 YSLEER. Trimming removed 0 bases at V and 2 bases at J, with 13 bases between. This CDR3 is CASSQDASRLNTGELFF. The CDR3 region has the DNA TGCGCCAGCAGCCAAGATGCGTCCAGGTTAAACACCGGGGAGCTGTTTTTT.

The rearrangement uses TRBV19 and TRBJ1-4, with D unresolved. Trimming left V 5 bases short and J 0 bases short, with 13 bases between. CDR3 length equals 16 residues. Looked up from germline, CDR1 is LNHDA and CDR2 is SQIVND (reference sequence). The CDR3, as DNA: TGTGCCAGTAGTCCCCGGACCTTTGCAACTAATGAAAAACTGTTTTTT. This gives the protein CASSPRTFATNEKLFF. Using reference TRBV19 and TRBJ1-4 for the parts outside the CDR3, the full variable domain is DGGITQSPKYLFRKEGQNVTLSCEQNLNHDAMYWYRQDPGQGLRLIYYSQIVNDFQKGDIAEGYSVSREKKESFPLTVTSAQKNPTAFYLCASSPRTFATNEKLFFGSGTQLSVL.

V usage is TRBV5-1 and J usage is TRBJ2-2, with D perhaps matching TRBD2 (7 bases). This CDR3 is built from 14 residues. Trimming removed 1 base at V and 7 bases at J, with 11 bases between. Germline values: CDR1 SGHRS, CDR2 YFSETQ. The CDR3 loop is CASSLRGAGGELFF. The CDR3 DNA reads as TGCGCCAGCAGCTTGCGGGGGGCTGGCGGGGAGCTGTTTTTT.

Here the CDR3 reads CASSPRGGEQYF. CDR3 DNA sequence: TGTGCCAGCAGCCCCCGGGGGGGCGAGCAGTACTTC. J is TRBJ2-7 and V is TRBV7-9, with 8 bases that match TRBD2. CDR3 length equals 12 residues. Germline-derived CDR1 and CDR2 are SEHNR and FQNEAQ (reference sequence). J gave up 6 bases and V 5 bases, and 3 bases lay outside the gene matches.

The rearrangement links TRBV6-2 or TRBV6-3 to TRBJ2-3, with D possibly being TRBD1 (6 bases). CDR3 size: 17 residues. Trimming stripped 6 bases from V and 3 bases from J, with 22 bases between. In germline, CDR1 is MNHEY, CDR2 SVGEGT. CDR3 DNA: TGTGCCAGCAGCCCCCGGGCAGGGGTAGCGTTGACAGATACGCAGTATTTT. It codes for CASSPRAGVALTDTQYF.

The J gene is TRBJ1-1, the V gene TRBV6-5, with a possible D match to TRBD1 (6 bases). Germline CDR1 reads MNHEY; CDR2 reads SVGAGI. The CDR3 totals 14 residues. With 6 bases removed from V and 3 bases from J, the gap between germline ends came to 14 bases. CDR3 nucleotides: TGTGCCAGCAGGATTGGGGCAGGGGACACTGAAGCTTTCTTT. Translation gives CASRIGAGDTEAFF.

This chain joins TRBV19 and TRBJ2-7; 9 nucleotides agree with TRBD1. Trimming took 4 bases from V and 2 from J; bases not matched to a gene: 6. This CDR3 is built from 15 residues. The germline CDR1 and CDR2 sequences are LNHDA and SQIVND (reference sequence). The CDR3 loop is CASSTSGQGAYEQYF. In DNA form, the CDR3 reads TGTGCCAGTAGTACCTCGGGACAGGGCGCCTACGAGCAGTACTTC.

The chain recombines TRBV5-4 with TRBJ1-3; 7 bases line up with TRBD1. The CDR3 is made up of 16 amino acids. Germline lookup yields CDR1 SGHNT and CDR2 YYREEE (reference sequence). V was clipped by 4 bases and J by 4 bases; unmatched bases: 11. The chain's CDR3 is CASSLTGGQLGNTIYF. CDR3 nucleotides: TGTGCCAGCAGCCTGACCGGGGGACAGTTAGGAAACACCATATATTTT.

This sequence joins TRBV19 and TRBJ1-5; 9 bases are shared with TRBD1. Germline V gene lookup returns CDR1 LNHDA and CDR2 SQIVND (reference sequence). CDR3 length equals 14 residues. V lost 6 bases and J lost 3; bases outside the gene matches: 3. CDR3 amino acids: CASRGTGPNQPQHF. Written as DNA, the CDR3 is TGTGCCAGTAGGGGGACAGGGCCCAATCAGCCCCAGCATTTT.

This chain links TRBV18 with TRBJ2-1; TRBD1 or TRBD2 may be the D gene (6 bases each). The germline V gene encodes CDR1 KGHSH and CDR2 LQKENI. Trimming left V 3 bases short and J 7 bases short, with 16 bases between. This CDR3 region has 15 residues. CDR3 sequence (DNA): TGTGCCAGCTCACCCTCTTGGCAGGGGAGGAATGAGCAGTTCTTC. Protein product: CASSPSWQGRNEQFF.

The J gene is TRBJ2-4, the V gene TRBV20-1; tentative D call: TRBD1 (5 bases). CDR1 is DFQATT and CDR2 is SNEGSKA in the germline V gene (reference sequence). The length of the CDR3 is 11 residues. Trimming left V 1 base short and J 12 bases short, with 10 bases between. The CDR3 loop reads CSARGQSNQYF. The DNA of the CDR3 is TGCAGTGCTAGAGGACAGTCGAATCAGTACTTC.

The chain employs TRBV18 and TRBJ2-1; D gene uncertain. Germline V gives CDR1 KGHSH, CDR2 LQKENI. This CDR3 region has 15 residues. The ends were cut back, 1 base at V and 5 bases at J, with 12 bases in the middle. CDR3 in amino acids: CASSPQGSNHNEQFF. DNA of the CDR3: TGTGCCAGCTCACCACAGGGTAGCAACCACAATGAGCAGTTCTTC.

This chain links TRBV6-6 with TRBJ2-7, with 9 nucleotides matching TRBD1. The CDR3 spans 14 residues. CDR1 and CDR2 from the germline V gene are MNHNY and SVGAGI (reference sequence). V lost 0 bases and J lost 4; bases outside the gene matches: 1. CDR3 bases: TGTGCCAGCAGTTACTCTGGGACAGGGTACGAGCAGTACTTC. This gives the protein CASSYSGTGYEQYF.

This clone showed up just once. J is TRBJ1-6 and V is TRBV5-6; D not certain. The germline V gene has CDR1 SGHDT and CDR2 YYEEEE. The ends were cut back, 1 base at V and 4 bases at J, with 12 bases in the middle. This CDR3 is built from 16 residues. The CDR3 protein is CASSLIEGPYNSPLHF. CDR3 bases: TGTGCCAGCAGCTTGATCGAGGGTCCATATAATTCACCCCTCCACTTT.

This clone was detected only a few times. CDR3 sequence (DNA): TGTGCCAGCAGCTTACTGACTGGGTTTGGCTACACCTTC. Translating it yields CASSLLTGFGYTF. The chain joins TRBV7-3 to TRBJ1-2; unclear D gene. V was pared by 2 bases and J by 7 bases, with 11 bases between. The CDR3 covers 13 residues. Germline V CDR1 and CDR2: SGHTA, FQGTGA.

The V call is TRBV20-1, the J call TRBJ1-1; perhaps TRBD1 as D (5 bases). This CDR3 has 11 residues. Per the germline V gene, CDR1 is DFQATT and CDR2 is SNEGSKA (reference sequence). Trimming removed 3 bases at V and 6 bases at J, with 8 bases between. CDR3 sequence (DNA): TGCAGTGCTAGGGACATCCCTGAAGCTTTCTTT. The encoded protein is CSARDIPEAFF.

V gene TRBV30 combines with J gene TRBJ1-5, with 9 bases fitting TRBD1. Germline V gene data show CDR1 as GTSNPN and CDR2 as SVGIG (reference sequence). Germline trimming cut 0 bases from V and 6 bases from J; bases unmatched to any gene: 3. The CDR3 is 14 residues long. The CDR3 DNA sequence: TGTGCCTGGAGTGTCGGGACAGGGCGTCAGCCCCAGCATTTT. Translation: CAWSVGTGRQPQHF.